The 32 T cell receptor beta chains presented below share a single source sample, sequenced in a study of blood T cell repertoires in COVID-19. Produced via immunoSEQ multiplex PCR; TCRdb's table is partial and in-frame only. Counted here are approximately 220,000 clones, about 91% occurring once; the ten biggest clones make up approximately 2.8%. Sequencing was done on a sample of PBMCs or T cells enriched from blood (not recorded which). These receptors all stem from a woman aged 30 to 39 with acute COVID-19.

This chain connects TRBV6-2 or TRBV6-3 to TRBJ1-6; 9 bases fit TRBD1. This CDR3 has 17 residues. V dropped 0 bases and J dropped 7; count of bases not matched to a gene: 7. Germline values: CDR1 MNHEY, CDR2 SVGEGT. CDR3: CASSYSSGTGRNSPLHF. CDR3 coding DNA: TGTGCCAGCAGTTACTCCTCCGGGACAGGGAGGAATTCACCCCTCCACTTT.

The chain couples TRBV5-1 to TRBJ2-3; 7 nucleotides align to TRBD2. From germline, CDR1 is SGHRS and CDR2 YFSETQ. V lost 1 base and J lost 10; bases outside the gene matches: 0. The CDR3 spans 11 residues. The CDR3 here is CASSLRGAQYF. For the CDR3, the DNA is TGCGCCAGCAGCTTGCGGGGGGCGCAGTATTTT.

The V gene is TRBV18, the J gene TRBJ1-3; tentatively, D is TRBD1 (6 bases). This CDR3 contains 17 residues. V dropped 6 bases and J dropped 4 bases, with 22 bases sitting between them. Looked up from germline, CDR1 is KGHSH and CDR2 is LQKENI. Here the CDR3 reads CASSQNKQGSEGNTIYF. In DNA, the CDR3 is TGTGCCAGCTCGCAGAACAAACAGGGTTCTGAAGGAAACACCATATATTTT.

The chain joins TRBV27 to TRBJ1-6; D is perhaps TRBD1 (6 bases). Germline V CDR1 and CDR2: MNHEY, SMNVEV (reference sequence). CDR3 length: 13 residues. V was trimmed by 6 bases and J by 9 bases, leaving 12 bases between them. CDR3 nucleotides: TGTGCCAGCAGACAGGGAGAGGGTTCACCCCTCCACTTT. This codes for CASRQGEGSPLHF.

V gene TRBV7-8 combines with J gene TRBJ1-1, with 7 bases matching TRBD1. Germline CDR1 is SGHVS and CDR2 is FQNEAQ. J lost 4 bases, V lost 5 bases, and 7 bases had no gene match. The CDR3 has 14 residues. In DNA form, the CDR3 reads TGTGCCAGCAGCCAAGACAGGGATGCCACTGAAGCTTTCTTT. It translates to CASSQDRDATEAFF.

V usage is TRBV7-2 and J usage is TRBJ2-1; TRBD2 aligns across 13 bases. Trimming cost V 5 bases and J 0 bases; bases outside gene matches: 4. The CDR3 length is 17 residues. Germline CDR1 and CDR2: SGHTA and FQGNSA. The DNA of the CDR3 is TGTGCCAGCAGCGCGACTAGCGGGGGGAGCTCCTACAATGAGCAGTTCTTC. Protein sequence: CASSATSGGSSYNEQFF.

This clone was detected once. The V call is TRBV19, the J call TRBJ2-2, with 10 bases lining up with TRBD1. Germline trimming cut 4 bases from V and 6 bases from J; bases unmatched to any gene: 5. CDR1 is LNHDA and CDR2 is SQIVND in the germline V gene (reference sequence). The CDR3 sequence is 15 residues long. The CDR3 nucleotides are TGTGCCAGTAGTACCTGGACAGGGGGGGCCGGGGAGCTGTTTTTT. Amino acids: CASSTWTGGAGELFF.

This sequence joins TRBV12-3 or TRBV12-4 and TRBJ2-1; TRBD1 matches 8 bases. The CDR3 extends over 13 amino acids. V lost 3 bases and J lost 8; bases outside the gene matches: 3. The CDR3 nucleotides are TGTGCCAGCAGTTTGACAGGGGAAGATGAGCAGTTCTTC. This sequence encodes CASSLTGEDEQFF.

The chain recombines TRBV19 with TRBJ1-1, with a possible D match to TRBD1 (5 bases). With 3 bases removed from V and 4 bases from J, the gap between germline ends came to 12 bases. Per germline, CDR1 LNHDA and CDR2 SQIVND (reference sequence). This CDR3 has 14 amino acids. In DNA form, the CDR3 reads TGTGCCAGTAGTATGCGTCTGGGGCTCACTGAAGCTTTCTTT. Protein sequence: CASSMRLGLTEAFF.

The chain joins TRBV7-2 to TRBJ1-2, with D possibly matching TRBD1 (5 bases). From germline, CDR1 is SGHTA and CDR2 FQGNSA. The CDR3 contains 15 residues. The V gene lost 2 bases and the J gene lost 7 bases, with 17 bases spanning the gap. The CDR3 protein is CASSLWFSGDRGYTF. The CDR3 DNA reads TGTGCCAGCAGCTTATGGTTTTCGGGGGATCGTGGCTACACCTTC.

The chain is built from TRBV24-1 and TRBJ1-5; D may be TRBD1 (5 bases). The CDR3 contains 13 residues. The germline V gene encodes CDR1 KGHDR and CDR2 SFDVKD. V gave up 9 bases and J gave up 4 bases, with 12 bases separating them. The CDR3 DNA reads as TGTGCCACCCAGCGCTCAGGGAATCAGCCCCAGCATTTT. Its translation is CATQRSGNQPQHF.

The chain couples TRBV6-1 to TRBJ1-3, with D uncertain. The CDR3 covers 17 residues. The germline V gene has CDR1 MNHNS and CDR2 SASEGT. Trimming cost V 0 bases and J 0 bases, with 12 bases left between them. For the CDR3, the DNA is TGTGCCAGCAGTGAAGCCGACGCACAGAACTCTGGAAACACCATATATTTT. This encodes CASSEADAQNSGNTIYF.

V is TRBV29-1 and J is TRBJ2-2; TRBD1 aligns across 8 bases. From germline, CDR1 is SQVTM and CDR2 ANQGSEA. The trim removed 6 bases at V and 7 bases at J, leaving 10 bases unmatched. This CDR3 spans 14 amino acids. In DNA, the CDR3 is TGCAGCGTAGCTGCAGGGGGCGCTGACGGGGAGCTGTTTTTT. Its translation is CSVAAGGADGELFF.

This clone was counted a few times. The V call is TRBV5-1, the J call TRBJ2-5; 8 bases fit TRBD2. V shed 5 bases, J shed 3 bases, and the junction held 9 bases outside the gene matches. The length of the CDR3 is 15 residues. Germline V gives CDR1 SGHRS, CDR2 YFSETQ. CDR3 sequence reads: CASSRGAGDEETQYF. For the CDR3, the DNA is TGCGCCAGCAGTAGGGGAGCGGGAGACGAAGAGACCCAGTACTTC.

CDR3 nucleotide sequence: TGTGCCAGCAGCTTAGCGCAGGGGAATGAGCAGTTCTTC. Protein: CASSLAQGNEQFF. V usage is TRBV7-2 and J usage is TRBJ2-1; D perhaps matches TRBD1 (6 bases). This CDR3 is 13 amino acids long. Germline V gene lookup returns CDR1 SGHTA and CDR2 FQGNSA. V lost 0 bases and J 7 bases, leaving 7 bases between the germline ends.

The chain links TRBV5-1 to TRBJ2-5; 8 nucleotides match TRBD1. CDR3 length equals 15 residues. From germline, CDR1 is SGHRS and CDR2 YFSETQ. Unmatched junction bases numbered 6, after V lost 4 bases and J lost 1 base. CDR3 DNA sequence: TGCGCCAGCAGCCCAGGACAGGGCTCCCAAGAGACCCAGTACTTC. It yields the protein CASSPGQGSQETQYF.

The chain combines TRBV5-1 with TRBJ2-5; 7 bases agree with TRBD2. Germline loops: CDR1 SGHRS, CDR2 YFSETQ. This CDR3 contains 14 residues. The ends lost 4 bases at V and 5 bases at J; junction bases unmatched: 8. This CDR3 reads CASSLGGRSETQYF. In nucleotides, the CDR3 is TGCGCCAGCAGCCTGGGGGGGAGGAGCGAGACCCAGTACTTC. The entire variable domain, with the rest obtained from reference TRBV5-1 and TRBJ2-5, is as follows: KAGVTQTPRYLIKTRGQQVTLSCSPISGHRSVSWYQQTPGQGLQFLFEYFSETQRNKGNFPGRFSGRQFSNSRSEMNVSTLELGDSALYLCASSLGGRSETQYFGPGTRLLVL.

This clone is a singleton in its sample. The chain employs TRBV7-9 and TRBJ1-2; TRBD1 is a possible D gene (5 bases). V was trimmed by 4 bases and J by 2 bases, leaving 8 bases between them. The CDR3 consists of 13 residues. The germline gives CDR1 SEHNR, CDR2 FQNEAQ (reference sequence). CDR3 DNA sequence: TGTGCCAGCAGCTCGACAGAAAACTATGGCTACACCTTC. Protein: CASSSTENYGYTF.

This rearrangement joins TRBV5-1 to TRBJ1-2; D gene unclear. Per the germline V gene, CDR1 is SGHRS and CDR2 is YFSETQ. V shed 2 bases and J shed 0 bases, with 5 bases lying between them. The CDR3 loop spans 13 amino acids. CDR3 DNA: TGCGCCAGCAGCTTAATAGCTAACTATGGCTACACCTTC. Amino acid sequence: CASSLIANYGYTF. Drawing the rest from reference TRBV5-1 and TRBJ1-2, the complete variable domain is KAGVTQTPRYLIKTRGQQVTLSCSPISGHRSVSWYQQTPGQGLQFLFEYFSETQRNKGNFPGRFSGRQFSNSRSEMNVSTLELGDSALYLCASSLIANYGYTFGSGTRLTVV.

The chain has TRBV3-1 (or the pseudogene TRBV3-2) and TRBJ1-2, with D possibly being TRBD1 (6 bases). V lost 1 base and J 6 bases, leaving 15 bases between the germline ends. The germline V gene encodes CDR1 LGHDT and CDR2 YNNKEL (reference sequence). The CDR3 has 15 residues. DNA of the CDR3: TGTGCCAGCAGCCAAGGGGGGCGCGGGCTTCATGGCTACACCTTC. Protein: CASSQGGRGLHGYTF.

The sample holds a few counts of this clone. The chain carries TRBV7-2 and TRBJ1-1; D may be TRBD1 (6 bases). The germline V gene encodes CDR1 SGHTA and CDR2 FQGNSA. This CDR3 region has 15 residues. V shed 1 base and J shed 6 bases, with 15 bases lying between them. Here the CDR3 reads CASSLVAGELAEAFF. Here the CDR3 DNA reads TGTGCCAGCAGCTTAGTTGCAGGGGAATTGGCTGAAGCTTTCTTT.

The J gene is TRBJ1-1, the V gene TRBV7-9, with 9 bases lining up with TRBD1. The CDR3 length is 15 residues. In germline, CDR1 is SEHNR, CDR2 FQNEAQ (reference sequence). V dropped 4 bases and J dropped 1; count of bases not matched to a gene: 4. CDR3 DNA sequence: TGTGCCAGCAGCTCCCGGACAGGGGAGAACACTGAAGCTTTCTTT. Protein product: CASSSRTGENTEAFF.

The chain combines TRBV5-1 with TRBJ1-2; no firm D call. With 0 bases removed from V and 5 bases from J, the gap between germline ends came to 5 bases. Germline lookup yields CDR1 SGHRS and CDR2 YFSETQ. The CDR3 consists of 12 residues. Here the CDR3 DNA reads TGCGCCAGCAGCTTGGGCGTGTATGGCTACACCTTC. It codes for CASSLGVYGYTF.

The rearrangement uses TRBV6-5 and TRBJ1-1, with 8 positions matching TRBD1. CDR1 and CDR2 from the germline V gene are MNHEY and SVGAGI. The CDR3 length is 15 residues. Trimming removed 3 bases from V and 1 base from J; junction bases left unmatched: 4. CDR3 loop: CASSYSDRGNTEAFF. CDR3 bases: TGTGCCAGCAGTTATTCCGACAGGGGGAACACTGAAGCTTTCTTT.

The chain links TRBV29-1 to TRBJ2-3; 11 nucleotides agree with TRBD2. The junction had 5 bases not matched to a gene; V was cut back by 6 bases and J by 6 bases. Germline V gene sequence: CDR1 SQVTM, CDR2 ANQGSEA. The CDR3 is made up of 13 amino acids. The DNA for the CDR3 is TGCAGCGTGACTAGCGGGGTAGTTGATACGCAGTATTTT. Protein product: CSVTSGVVDTQYF.

The chain is built from TRBV19 and TRBJ1-5; TRBD1 is a possible D gene (5 bases). Trimming stripped 5 bases from V and 1 base from J, with 12 bases between. The CDR3 sequence is 15 residues long. CDR1 and CDR2 (germline): LNHDA, SQIVND (reference sequence). The CDR3 reads CASSSLGGSNQPQHF. In DNA, the CDR3 is TGTGCCAGTAGTTCTCTTGGGGGGAGCAATCAGCCCCAGCATTTT.

The chain couples TRBV4-1 to TRBJ1-1; 8 bases fit TRBD1. V lost 3 bases to trimming and J lost 6 bases; unmatched junction nucleotides: 3. This CDR3 spans 13 amino acids. Germline-derived CDR1 and CDR2 are MGHRA and YSYEKL. The CDR3 here is CASSHPTGAEAFF. In nucleotides, the CDR3 is TGCGCCAGCAGCCACCCGACAGGGGCTGAAGCTTTCTTT.

The chain joins TRBV10-3 to TRBJ1-5; D unresolved. The CDR3 runs to 14 residues. Germline V gives CDR1 ENHRY, CDR2 SYGVKD. The V gene lost 5 bases and the J gene lost 4 bases, with 12 bases spanning the gap. This CDR3 is CAISPRGENQPQHF. The CDR3 DNA reads TGTGCCATCAGTCCCCGCGGGGAGAATCAGCCCCAGCATTTT.

This rearrangement joins TRBV29-1 to TRBJ1-2, with 10 bases fitting TRBD1. The CDR3 covers 15 residues. Germline values: CDR1 SQVTM, CDR2 ANQGSEA. V was clipped by 3 bases and J by 0 bases; unmatched bases: 4. The CDR3 region has the DNA TGCAGCGTTGACAGACAGGGGGCCACTAACTATGGCTACACCTTC. This sequence encodes CSVDRQGATNYGYTF.

The chain carries TRBV5-1 and TRBJ2-7; D call uncertain. The germline V and J ends were trimmed by 0 bases and 0 bases, with 7 bases remaining between them. The germline V gene encodes CDR1 SGHRS and CDR2 YFSETQ. CDR3 length equals 14 residues. The chain's CDR3 is CASSLDTDSYEQYF. The CDR3 DNA is TGCGCCAGCAGCTTGGACACAGACTCCTACGAGCAGTACTTC.

The rearrangement uses TRBV4-2 and TRBJ2-1; 10 bases are shared with TRBD2. CDR1 and CDR2 (germline): LGHNA, YNFKEQ. Losses at the gene ends were 6 bases for V and 4 bases for J; bases not matched to a gene: 3. There are 14 residues in the CDR3. CDR3 nucleotide sequence: TGTGCCAGCAGACCTAGCGGGGGATACAATGAGCAGTTCTTC. Translated, it gives CASRPSGGYNEQFF.

The V and J genes are TRBV29-1 and TRBJ2-1, with unresolved D. This CDR3 spans 14 amino acids. V was shortened by 3 bases and J by 0 bases, with 9 bases between the two germline ends. Germline CDR1 reads SQVTM; CDR2 reads ANQGSEA. The CDR3 coding sequence is TGCAGCGTTGATGTCGCGGACTCCTACAATGAGCAGTTCTTC. It is translated as CSVDVADSYNEQFF.